This TCR beta chain was documented in a study of cytomegalovirus exposure and HLA in healthy donors. On the study more broadly: Early released data comprised 80 million or so unique TCRs from HLA-typed donors.

About this clone itself: Its antigen remains unidentified.

Study observations and caveats: Immune exposure information available was restricted to CMV serostatus.

The PCR had 60 Vbeta and 13 Jbeta primers. Only in-frame clones appear in the TCRdb table, and some are missing; sequencing was by immunoSEQ multiplex PCR. The sample shows 100,000 to 150,000 clones, approximately 81% of them seen only once. The CDR3 contains 15 residues. Germline lookup yields CDR1 KGHSH and CDR2 LQKENI. V lost 3 bases and J 5 bases, leaving 17 bases between the germline ends. The TCR originated in a young man in good health and CMV-seropositive. This sequence joins TRBV18 and TRBJ2-7; D may be TRBD2 (5 bases). The source material was PBMCs. In DNA, the CDR3 is TGTGCCAGCTCACCCGGGATTTGGGGTCGGGACGAGCAGTACTTC. As protein: CASSPGIWGRDEQYF.